Detailed here is one T cell receptor (beta chain). This specimen belongs to a study of cytomegalovirus exposure and HLA in healthy donors. The CDR3 sequence is 14 residues long. The germline V gene has CDR1 MNHNY and CDR2 SVGAGI (reference sequence). V was pared by 8 bases and J by 2 bases, with 5 bases of the junction left unmatched. The primer mix had 60 Vbeta and 13 Jbeta primers. Assay used: immunoSEQ multiplex PCR; TCRdb lists only in-frame clones, some missing. The data hold under 200,000 clones, with roughly 82% observed a single time. The material sequenced was PBMCs. The chain links TRBV6-6 to TRBJ2-2; TRBD1 matches at 7 bases. This receptor was obtained from a middle-aged man in good health and CMV-seropositive. The CDR3 protein is CASLGQLNTGELFF. The CDR3 region has the DNA TGTGCCAGCCTGGGACAGCTAAACACCGGGGAGCTGTTTTTT.